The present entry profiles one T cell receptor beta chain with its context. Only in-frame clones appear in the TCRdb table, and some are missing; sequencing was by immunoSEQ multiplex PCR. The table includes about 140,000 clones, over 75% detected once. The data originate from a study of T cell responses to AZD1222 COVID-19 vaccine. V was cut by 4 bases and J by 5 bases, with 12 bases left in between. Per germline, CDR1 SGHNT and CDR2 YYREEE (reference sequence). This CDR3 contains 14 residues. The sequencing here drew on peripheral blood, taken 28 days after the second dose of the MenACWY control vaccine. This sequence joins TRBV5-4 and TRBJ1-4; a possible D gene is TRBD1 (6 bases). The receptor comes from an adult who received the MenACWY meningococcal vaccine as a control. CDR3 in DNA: TGTGCCAGCAGCATCCCCGGACAGAATGAAAAACTGTTTTTT. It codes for CASSIPGQNEKLFF.